This TCR beta chain was sequenced for a study of CD8+CD57+ T cells in acquired aplastic anemia. Patients selected for sequencing had displayed CD8+CD57+ cell expansion by flow cytometry. The patients, all of them, had severe acquired aplastic anemia. The V and J ends lost 11 bases and 2 bases respectively, with 22 bases between them. CDR3 length: 15 residues. Germline CDR1 and CDR2: ENHRY and SYGVKD. The template used for profiling TCR beta VDJ and CDR3 was genomic DNA. Each CDR3 protein gets one entry after TCRdb re-called the reads with MiXCR. Here the sample spans 150,000 to 200,000 distinct CDR3 sequences, 48% being singletons.

The rearrangement joins TRBV10-3 to TRBJ2-7; unclear D gene. The specimen sequenced was sorted CD4+, CD8+, or CD8+CD57+ T cells (not recorded which) from PBMCs. This clonotype originated in a human donor with aplastic anemia. For the CDR3, the DNA is TGTGCCGTGAGAACGTCAGAGGAGATAGCCTACGAGCAGTACTTC. This encodes CAVRTSEEIAYEQYF.